This T cell receptor beta chain was observed in a study of cytomegalovirus exposure and HLA in healthy donors. This CDR3 has 13 amino acids. Trimming at V came to 0 bases and at J to 10 bases, leaving 5 bases not matched to a gene. The V gene's germline CDR1 is SGHRS and CDR2 YFSETQ. With 60 Vbeta and 13 Jbeta primers, the PCR was carried out. Generated by immunoSEQ multiplex PCR, the TCRdb table keeps only in-frame clones and is missing some. This repertoire comprises 60,000 to 65,000 clones; its ten largest clones make up approximately 4%. Material: PBMCs. The V call is TRBV5-1, the J call TRBJ1-1; 8 bases are shared with TRBD1. The sequence was collected from a woman aged 18-29 years in good health and CMV-seronegative. The CDR3 reads CASSLGDRGGAFF. CDR3 nucleotide sequence: TGCGCCAGCAGCTTGGGAGACAGGGGAGGAGCTTTCTTT.